This TCR beta chain stems from a study of cytomegalovirus exposure and HLA in healthy donors. As for the study in general: Tens of millions of unique TCRs, all from HLA-typed donors, were included in an early release of the data. In terms of ancestry, the Caucasian-associated cluster contained roughly four fifths of the roughly 400 genotyped donors. Findings and caveats of the study: Cytomegalovirus association was assigned to about 180 TCR beta chains.

As regards this clone: Its specificity is unknown.

Vbeta (60) and Jbeta (13) primers were used in the PCR. Generated by immunoSEQ multiplex PCR, the TCRdb table keeps only in-frame clones and is missing some. Here the sample spans over 130,000 clones, 82% being singletons. This clonotype was obtained from a young man in good health and CMV-seropositive. Sequencing used PBMCs.

The CDR3 is CASRKDDSRAFF. CDR3 DNA sequence: TGTGCCAGTCGAAAAGACGACTCTAGGGCTTTCTTT. The rearrangement joins TRBV2 to TRBJ1-1, with D unresolved. Germline loops: CDR1 SNHLY, CDR2 FYNNEI. The V gene lost 9 bases and the J gene lost 11 bases, with 19 bases spanning the gap. CDR3 length: 12 amino acids.